This T cell receptor (beta chain) was captured in a study of CD8 T cells in ankylosing spondylitis. General study results and limits: According to the report, clones linked to the disease were significantly enriched in matched synovial fluid samples taken from ankylosing spondylitis patients. Previously reported in reactive arthritis synovial fluid and blood were some of the motif variants. Disease-associated clonotypes exhibited CD8+ identity and were relatively infrequent in peripheral blood.

MiXCR, applied by TCRdb to the 5' RACE reads, yields one record per CDR3 protein. The data contain about 130,000 distinct CDR3 sequences, approximately 7.4% of them singletons. Germline V lookup: CDR1 LGHDT, CDR2 YNNKEL (reference sequence). Trimming stripped 3 bases from V and 3 bases from J, with 13 bases between. There are 15 residues in the CDR3. This clonotype was detected many times. The antigen is unknown. The sequence was collected from a female donor with ankylosing spondylitis or in good health (not recorded which). The V and J genes are TRBV3-1 and TRBJ2-3; D is unclear. Specimen: blood, either unsorted or a sorted T cell fraction (not recorded which). The CDR3 DNA reads TGTGCCAGCAGCCATGAAGGGTTGGGAACAGATACGCAGTATTTT. Translating it yields CASSHEGLGTDTQYF.